The sequence of this T cell receptor (beta chain) was determined in a study of blood T cell repertoires in COVID-19. Study details: From T cells, B-cell-depleted T cells, or PBMCs came the material, which was cDNA or gDNA.

V lost 6 bases, J lost 7 bases, and 12 bases stayed unmatched. This CDR3 comprises 15 residues. Germline V gene sequence: CDR1 MNHEY, CDR2 SMNVEV (reference sequence). Each recovered donor of Cohort 3 presented with two negative PCRs, clearance, or symptom resolution. The method was immunoSEQ multiplex PCR; TCRdb's version includes in-frame clones alone and lacks a portion of them. The sample lists roughly 150,000 clones, about four fifths occurring once. The receptor was isolated from a woman aged 55-70 years who had recovered from COVID-19. Sequencing was carried out using PBMCs or T cells enriched from blood (not recorded which). V gene TRBV27 combines with J gene TRBJ2-7, with 10 bases identical to TRBD1. CDR3: CASSTAKDRGQEQYF. DNA of the CDR3: TGTGCCAGCAGCACAGCAAAAGACAGGGGGCAAGAGCAGTACTTC.